The subject of this entry is one TCR beta chain. The target antigen is unknown. The data were obtained in a study of OX40 agonist ivuxolimab in advanced cancers. Across the whole study: Partial responses were seen in three patients, one with hepatocellular carcinoma and two with cutaneous melanoma.

Per germline, CDR1 SGHTA and CDR2 FQGNSA. This CDR3 contains 15 residues. The ends were cut back, 2 bases at V and 7 bases at J, with 14 bases in the middle. The study's findings and limits: Low normalized T-cell clonal expansion was also seen in some nonresponders. Relatively little clonal expansion, among the lowest observed, appeared in partial responders at 0.1-3.0 mg/kg. Dosing at 0.1 to 3.0 mg/kg was accompanied by clonal expansion of CD4+ and CD8+ blood T cells by week 6.

This table comes from immunoSEQ multiplex PCR, and its TCRdb copy is limited to in-frame clones, with some not included. The sample consists of almost 90,000 clones, approximately 91% of them appearing once. The starting material was CD4+ or CD8+ T cells sorted from blood, obtained in a trial of the OX40 agonist ivuxolimab. The genes are TRBV7-2 and TRBJ2-2, with D tentatively TRBD2 (5 bases). The origin of this receptor is an adult with an advanced solid tumor such as melanoma, head and neck, liver or kidney cancer. The CDR3 DNA sequence: TGTGCCAGCAGCTTAAGCGCTAGCTGGGGCGGGGAGCTGTTTTTT. It is translated as CASSLSASWGGELFF.